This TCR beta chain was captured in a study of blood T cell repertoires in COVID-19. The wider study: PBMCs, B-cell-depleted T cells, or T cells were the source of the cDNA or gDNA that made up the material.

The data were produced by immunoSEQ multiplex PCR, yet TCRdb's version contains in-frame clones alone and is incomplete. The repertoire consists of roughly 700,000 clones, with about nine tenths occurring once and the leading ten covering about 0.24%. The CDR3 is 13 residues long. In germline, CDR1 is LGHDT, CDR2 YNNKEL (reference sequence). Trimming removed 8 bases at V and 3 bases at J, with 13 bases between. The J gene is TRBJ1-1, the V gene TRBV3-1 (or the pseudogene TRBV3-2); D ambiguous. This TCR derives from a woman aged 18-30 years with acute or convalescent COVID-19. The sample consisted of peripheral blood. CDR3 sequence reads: CASSGIRDTEAFF. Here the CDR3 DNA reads TGTGCCAGCTCGGGGATTAGGGACACTGAAGCTTTCTTT.